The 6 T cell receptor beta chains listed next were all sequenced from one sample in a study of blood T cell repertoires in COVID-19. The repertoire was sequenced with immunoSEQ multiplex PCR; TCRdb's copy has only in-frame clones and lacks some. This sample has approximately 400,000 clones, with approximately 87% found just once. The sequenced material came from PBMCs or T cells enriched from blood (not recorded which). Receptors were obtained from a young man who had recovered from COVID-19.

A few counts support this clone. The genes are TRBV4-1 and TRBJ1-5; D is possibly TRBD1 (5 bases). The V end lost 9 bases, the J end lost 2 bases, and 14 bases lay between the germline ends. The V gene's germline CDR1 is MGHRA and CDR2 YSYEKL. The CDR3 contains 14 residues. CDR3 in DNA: TGCGCCAGTGCCCAGGGAGGCGGCAATCAGCCCCAGCATTTT. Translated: CASAQGGGNQPQHF.

The chain's CDR3 is CASSIQRGAYEQYF. The CDR3 coding sequence is TGTGCCAGTAGTATCCAGCGGGGGGCCTACGAGCAGTACTTC. This chain uses TRBV19 with TRBJ2-7; 9 bases map to TRBD2. Germline CDR1 is LNHDA and CDR2 is SQIVND (reference sequence). The CDR3 length is 14 residues. V dropped 3 bases and J dropped 2; count of bases not matched to a gene: 2.

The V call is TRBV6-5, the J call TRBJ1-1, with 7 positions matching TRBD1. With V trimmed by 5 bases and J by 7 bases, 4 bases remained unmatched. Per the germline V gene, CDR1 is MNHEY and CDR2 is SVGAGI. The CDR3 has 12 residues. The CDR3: CASSMTGIEAFF. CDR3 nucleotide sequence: TGTGCCAGCAGTATGACAGGGATTGAAGCTTTCTTT.

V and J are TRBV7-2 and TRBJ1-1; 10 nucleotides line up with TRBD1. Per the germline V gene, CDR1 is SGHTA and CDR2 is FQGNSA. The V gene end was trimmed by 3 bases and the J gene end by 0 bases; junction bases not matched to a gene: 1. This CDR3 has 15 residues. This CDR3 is CASSLTGGVNTEAFF. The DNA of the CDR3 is TGTGCCAGCAGCTTGACAGGGGGCGTGAACACTGAAGCTTTCTTT.

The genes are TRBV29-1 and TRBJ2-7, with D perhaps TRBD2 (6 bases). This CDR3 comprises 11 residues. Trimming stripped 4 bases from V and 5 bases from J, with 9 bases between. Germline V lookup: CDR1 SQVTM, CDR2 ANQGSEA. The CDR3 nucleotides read TGCAGCGTTGGAGGAGGGAACGAGCAGTACTTC. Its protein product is CSVGGGNEQYF.

Here the CDR3 reads CASSQGSYEQYF. The CDR3, as DNA: TGTGCCAGCAGTCAGGGCTCCTACGAGCAGTACTTC. The J gene is TRBJ2-7, the V gene TRBV12-3 or TRBV12-4, with a weak D call TRBD1 (5 bases). The length of the CDR3 is 12 residues. With 5 bases removed from V and 0 bases from J, the gap between germline ends came to 5 bases.